This TCR beta chain stems from a study of T cell responses to AZD1222 COVID-19 vaccine. Overall study findings and caveats: An increase in Spike-specific TCR breadth and depth was observed after two AZD1222 doses.

A remark on this clone: Antigen specificity is unknown.

The CDR3 is 16 amino acids. V lost 6 bases, J lost 1 base, and 6 bases stayed unmatched. Germline assignment: CDR1 SEHNR and CDR2 FQNEAQ (reference sequence). Here immunoSEQ multiplex PCR was the method, and the copy in TCRdb shows in-frame clones only, minus some. Of about 130,000 clones in the sample, 75% to 90% were seen once. The chain links TRBV7-9 to TRBJ2-3; 11 positions match TRBD2. The receptor was derived from an adult in good health. The sequenced sample was peripheral blood, obtained on day 0 of AZD1222 vaccination. The CDR3 DNA reads TGTGCCAGCAGTATCCTTAGCGGGAGGGGCACAGATACGCAGTATTTT. Encoded protein: CASSILSGRGTDTQYF.